This TCR beta chain came from a study of blood T cell repertoires in COVID-19. The CDR3 covers 17 residues. Trimming took 4 bases from V and 2 from J, leaving 19 bases between them. Germline V lookup: CDR1 LGHNA, CDR2 YNFKEQ. Profiling relied on immunoSEQ multiplex PCR, and the TCRdb table lists in-frame clones only, not all of them. The sample records roughly 150,000 clones, approximately 78% being singletons. This TCR came from a woman of 80 years or more with acute or convalescent COVID-19. The source material was peripheral blood. The chain joins TRBV4-2 to TRBJ2-3; possibly TRBD1 for D (5 bases). CDR3: CASSLEERGDSTDTQYF. CDR3 nucleotide sequence: TGTGCCAGCAGCCTAGAAGAAAGGGGCGACTCCACAGATACGCAGTATTTT.